This TCR beta chain was recovered during a study of CDR3 diversity in severe acne. Each CDR3 protein gets one entry after TCRdb re-called the PCR reads with MiXCR. The sample has about 84,000 distinct CDR3 sequences, 50% to 65% seen once. This clonotype was observed at least ten times. A read error is possible here, since a much larger clone lies one base away. This CDR3 is built from 12 residues. V lost 4 bases, J lost 4 bases, and 7 bases lay in between. The germline CDR1 and CDR2 sequences are SGHRS and YFSETQ. The material sequenced was blood. This receptor was identified in a male donor in good health, without acne. The genes are TRBV5-1 and TRBJ2-3, with D unclear. The CDR3 reads CASSSPADTQYF. The CDR3 DNA follows: TGCGCCAGCAGCAGTCCGGCAGATACGCAGTATTTT.